This T cell receptor beta chain was sequenced for a study of human T cells and chemical hapten exposure. General observations from the study: Because all patients had alopecia, their immune responses might differ from healthy ones.

TCRdb reanalysed the RACE reads using MiXCR and keeps one entry per CDR3 protein. Among 75,000 to 100,000 distinct CDR3 sequences listed, approximately 13% were seen once. The germline V gene encodes CDR1 MNHEY and CDR2 SVGEGT. Trimming pared 7 bases from V and 4 bases from J, leaving 10 bases between. The CDR3 sequence is 12 residues long. On this clonotype itself: The target antigen is unknown.

Specified time point: patch test 1, 2 weeks after DPC sensitization. As for treatment: therapeutic diphenylcyclopropenone sensitization with weekly scalp DPC. The sequencing here drew on whole blood, taken in connection with sensitization to the hapten diphenylcyclopropenone (DPC). This TCR derives from a woman between 40 and 50 years old with alopecia areata. Some clones in this sample may be carry-over from other donors' samples. This rearrangement joins TRBV6-2 or TRBV6-3 to TRBJ1-2; D not certain. The CDR3 reads CASTPDGYGYTF. The CDR3 coding sequence is TGTGCCAGCACTCCGGATGGCTATGGCTACACCTTC.